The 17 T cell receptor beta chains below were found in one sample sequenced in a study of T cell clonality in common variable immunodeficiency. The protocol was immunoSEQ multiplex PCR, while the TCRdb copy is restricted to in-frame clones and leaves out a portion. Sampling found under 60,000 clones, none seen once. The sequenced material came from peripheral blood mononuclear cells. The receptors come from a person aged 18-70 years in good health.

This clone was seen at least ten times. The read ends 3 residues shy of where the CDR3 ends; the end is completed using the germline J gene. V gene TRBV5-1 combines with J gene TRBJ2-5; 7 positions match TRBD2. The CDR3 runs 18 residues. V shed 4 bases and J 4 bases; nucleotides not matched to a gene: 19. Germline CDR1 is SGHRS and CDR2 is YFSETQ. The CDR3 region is CASSPTREGGRSRETQYF. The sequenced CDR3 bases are TGCGCCAGCAGCCCCACTAGGGAGGGAGGGCGGAGCCGAGAGACC.

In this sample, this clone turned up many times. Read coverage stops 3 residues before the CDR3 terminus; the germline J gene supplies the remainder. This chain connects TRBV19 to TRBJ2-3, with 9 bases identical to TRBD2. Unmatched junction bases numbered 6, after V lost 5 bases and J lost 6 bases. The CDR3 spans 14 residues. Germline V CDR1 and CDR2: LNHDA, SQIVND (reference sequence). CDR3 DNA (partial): TGTGCCAGTAGTCCTTGGACTAGCGCGGATACG. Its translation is CASSPWTSADT. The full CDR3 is CASSPWTSADTQYF. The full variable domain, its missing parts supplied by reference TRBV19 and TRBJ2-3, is DGGITQSPKYLFRKEGQNVTLSCEQNLNHDAMYWYRQDPGQGLRLIYYSQIVNDFQKGDIAEGYSVSREKKESFPLTVTSAQKNPTAFYLCASSPWTSADTQYFGPGTRLTVL.

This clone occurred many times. The part of the CDR3 DNA that was read is TGTGCCAGTAGCGGGGGGAGTCGTACGGAG. Residues: CASSGGSRTE. Given in full, the CDR3 is CASSGGSRTELFF. This rearrangement joins TRBV19 to TRBJ2-2, with 7 bases matching TRBD2. The CDR3 end lies 3 residues beyond the end of the read and is filled in from the germline J gene. The V segment lost 6 bases and the J segment 10 bases; nucleotides outside the gene matches: 8. The CDR3 loop spans 13 amino acids. Germline CDR1 is LNHDA and CDR2 is SQIVND (reference sequence).

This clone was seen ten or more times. This chain's CDR3 is CASSVAAGAKGEQFF. The CDR3 bases that were read are TGTGCCAGCAGCGTAGCGGCGGGAGCGAAGGGTGAG. The chain joins TRBV9 to TRBJ2-1, with 7 positions matching TRBD2. The missing CDR3 end, 3 residues past where the read stops, is filled in from the germline J gene. The J segment lost 9 bases and the V segment lost 0 bases, leaving 9 bases of the junction unmatched. CDR3 size: 15 residues. CDR1 and CDR2 from the germline V gene are SGDLS and YYNGEE.

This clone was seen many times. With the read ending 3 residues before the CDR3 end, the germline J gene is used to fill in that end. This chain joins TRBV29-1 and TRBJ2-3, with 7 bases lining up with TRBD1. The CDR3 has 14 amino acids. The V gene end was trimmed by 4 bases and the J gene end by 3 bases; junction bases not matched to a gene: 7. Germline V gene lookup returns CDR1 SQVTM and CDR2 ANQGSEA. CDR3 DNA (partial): TGCAGCGTTGCCCAGACAGGGCTTACAGATACG. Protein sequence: CSVAQTGLTDT. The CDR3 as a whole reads CSVAQTGLTDTQYF.

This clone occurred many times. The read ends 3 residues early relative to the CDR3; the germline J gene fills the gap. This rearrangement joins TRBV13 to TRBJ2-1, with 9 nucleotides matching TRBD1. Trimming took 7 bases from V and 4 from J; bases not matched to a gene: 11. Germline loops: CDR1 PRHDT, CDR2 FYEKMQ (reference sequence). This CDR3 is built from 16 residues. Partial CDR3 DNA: TGTGCCAGCACCAACTGGGACAGGGAGACTTACAATGAG. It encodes CASTNWDRETYNE. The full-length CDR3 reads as CASTNWDRETYNEQFF.

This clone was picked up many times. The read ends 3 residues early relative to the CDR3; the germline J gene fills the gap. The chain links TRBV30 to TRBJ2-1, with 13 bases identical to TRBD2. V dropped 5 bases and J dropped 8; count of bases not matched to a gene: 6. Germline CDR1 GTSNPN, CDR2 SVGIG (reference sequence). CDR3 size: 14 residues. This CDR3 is CAWEEGLAGHEQFF. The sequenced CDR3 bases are TGTGCCTGGGAAGAGGGACTAGCGGGACATGAG.

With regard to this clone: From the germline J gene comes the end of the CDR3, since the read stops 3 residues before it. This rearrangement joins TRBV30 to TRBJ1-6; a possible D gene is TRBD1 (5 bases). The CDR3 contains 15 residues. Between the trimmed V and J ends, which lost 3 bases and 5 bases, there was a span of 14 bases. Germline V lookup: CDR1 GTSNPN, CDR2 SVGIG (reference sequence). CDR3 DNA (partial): TGTGCCTGGAGACCCAGACAGCGCGATAATTCACCC. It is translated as CAWRPRQRDNSP. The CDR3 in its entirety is CAWRPRQRDNSPLHF.

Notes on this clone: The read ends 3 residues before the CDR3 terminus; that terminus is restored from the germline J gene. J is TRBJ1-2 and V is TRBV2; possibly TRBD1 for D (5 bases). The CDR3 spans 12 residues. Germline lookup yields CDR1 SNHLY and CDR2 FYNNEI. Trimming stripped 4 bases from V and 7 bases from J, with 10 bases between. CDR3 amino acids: CASSATGRGYTF. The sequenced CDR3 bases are TGTGCCAGCAGTGCTACAGGTCGTGGC.

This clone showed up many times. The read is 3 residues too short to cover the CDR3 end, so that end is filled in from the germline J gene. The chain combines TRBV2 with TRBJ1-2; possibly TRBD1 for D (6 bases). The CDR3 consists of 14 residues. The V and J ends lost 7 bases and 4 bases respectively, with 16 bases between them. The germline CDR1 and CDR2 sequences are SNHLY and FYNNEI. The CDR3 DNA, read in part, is TGTGCCAGCAAGCCTCTAGGACAGCCCTATGGC. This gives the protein CASKPLGQPYG. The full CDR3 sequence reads CASKPLGQPYGYTF.

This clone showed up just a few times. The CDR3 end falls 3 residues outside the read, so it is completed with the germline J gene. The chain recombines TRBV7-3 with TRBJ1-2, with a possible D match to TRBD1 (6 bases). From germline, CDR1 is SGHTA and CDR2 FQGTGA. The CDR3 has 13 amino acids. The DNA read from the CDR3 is TGTGCCAGCAGCTTAACGCTACAGGGTGAC. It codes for CASSLTLQGD. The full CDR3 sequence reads CASSLTLQGDYTF.

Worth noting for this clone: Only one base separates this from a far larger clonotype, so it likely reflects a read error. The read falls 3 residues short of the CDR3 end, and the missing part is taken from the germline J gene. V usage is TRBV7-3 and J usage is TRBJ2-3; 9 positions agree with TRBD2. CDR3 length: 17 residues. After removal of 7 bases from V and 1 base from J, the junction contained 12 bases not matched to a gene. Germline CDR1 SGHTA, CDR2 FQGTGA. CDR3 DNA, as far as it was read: TGTGCCAGCACCTCAGGGGTAGCGGGAGTCCGCACAGATACG. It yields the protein CASTSGVAGVRTDT. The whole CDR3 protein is CASTSGVAGVRTDTQYF. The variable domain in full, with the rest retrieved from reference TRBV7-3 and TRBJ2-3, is GAGVSQTPSNKVTEKGKYVELRCDPISGHTALYWYRQSLGQGPEFLIYFQGTGAADDSGLPNDRFFAVRPEGSVSTLKIQRTERGDSAVYLCASTSGVAGVRTDTQYFGPGTRLTVL.

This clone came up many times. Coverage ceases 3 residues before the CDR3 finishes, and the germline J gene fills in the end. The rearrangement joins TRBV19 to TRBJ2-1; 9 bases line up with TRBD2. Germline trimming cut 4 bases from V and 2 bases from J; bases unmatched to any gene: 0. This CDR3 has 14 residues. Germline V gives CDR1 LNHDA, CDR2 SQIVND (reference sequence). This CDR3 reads CASSRTSAYNEQFF. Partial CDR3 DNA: TGTGCCAGTAGTAGGACTAGCGCCTACAATGAG. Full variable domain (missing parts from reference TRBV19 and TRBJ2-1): DGGITQSPKYLFRKEGQNVTLSCEQNLNHDAMYWYRQDPGQGLRLIYYSQIVNDFQKGDIAEGYSVSREKKESFPLTVTSAQKNPTAFYLCASSRTSAYNEQFFGPGTRLTVL.

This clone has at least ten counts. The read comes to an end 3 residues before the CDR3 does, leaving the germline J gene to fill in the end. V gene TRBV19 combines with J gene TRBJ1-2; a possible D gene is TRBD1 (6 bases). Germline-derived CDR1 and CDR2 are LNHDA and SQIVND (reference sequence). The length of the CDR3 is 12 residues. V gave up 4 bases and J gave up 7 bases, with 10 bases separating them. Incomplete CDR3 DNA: TGTGCCAGTAGTAACACAGGGTTTGGC. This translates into CASSNTGFG. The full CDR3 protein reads CASSNTGFGYTF. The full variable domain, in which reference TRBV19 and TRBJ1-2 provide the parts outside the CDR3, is DGGITQSPKYLFRKEGQNVTLSCEQNLNHDAMYWYRQDPGQGLRLIYYSQIVNDFQKGDIAEGYSVSREKKESFPLTVTSAQKNPTAFYLCASSNTGFGYTFGSGTRLTVV.

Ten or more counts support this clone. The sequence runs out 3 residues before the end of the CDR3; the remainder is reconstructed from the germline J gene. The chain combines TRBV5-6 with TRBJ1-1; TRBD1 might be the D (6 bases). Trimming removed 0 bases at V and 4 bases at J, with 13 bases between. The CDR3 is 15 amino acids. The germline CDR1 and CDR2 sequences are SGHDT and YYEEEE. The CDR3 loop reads CASSLGTGWGTEAFF. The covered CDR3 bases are TGTGCCAGCAGCTTGGGAACAGGGTGGGGCACTGAA.

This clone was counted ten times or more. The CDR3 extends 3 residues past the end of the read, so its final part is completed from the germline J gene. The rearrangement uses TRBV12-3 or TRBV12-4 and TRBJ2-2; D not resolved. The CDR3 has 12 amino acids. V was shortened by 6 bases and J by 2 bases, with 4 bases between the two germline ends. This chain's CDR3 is CASSLNTGELFF. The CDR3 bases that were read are TGTGCCAGCAGCCTTAACACCGGGGAG.

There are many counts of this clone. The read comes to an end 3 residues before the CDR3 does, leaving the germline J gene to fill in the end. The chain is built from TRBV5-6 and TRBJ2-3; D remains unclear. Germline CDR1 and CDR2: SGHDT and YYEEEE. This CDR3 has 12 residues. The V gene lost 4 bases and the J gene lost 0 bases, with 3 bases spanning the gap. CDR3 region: CASSHSTDTQYF. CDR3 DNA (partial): TGTGCCAGCAGCCATAGCACAGATACG.